The 5 T cell receptor beta chains listed next were all sequenced from one sample in a study of blood T cell repertoires in COVID-19 (dated by TCRdb to 2018 to 2021). The library relied on the immunoSEQ multiplex PCR assay. Imported from immuneACCESS, the table was reduced by TCRdb to in-frame sequences with V and J called. These copies leave out some clones; in studies compared against another copy, an unresolved V gene accounts for under half, and the cause of the remainder is not known. The table for this sample lists 300,000 to 450,000 clones; more than 70% of them were counted only once. Under 11% of the sample lies in the top ten. The sequenced sample consisted of peripheral blood. These receptors originate from a woman aged 25 to 45 with COVID-19, enrolled during active disease.

The sample holds one count of this clone. V usage is TRBV19 and J usage is TRBJ2-1, with TRBD2 matching 11 bases. V shed 4 bases, J shed 5 bases, and the junction held 4 bases outside the gene matches. The germline V gene encodes CDR1 LNHDA and CDR2 SQIVND (reference sequence). This CDR3 contains 15 residues. The CDR3 loop reads CASSKTSGINNEQFF. CDR3 nucleotide sequence: TGTGCCAGTAGTAAGACTAGCGGGATTAACAATGAGCAGTTCTTC.

V gene TRBV9 combines with J gene TRBJ2-2; D is undetermined. V was shortened by 4 bases and J by 2 bases, with 3 bases between the two germline ends. CDR3 size: 12 residues. Per germline, CDR1 SGDLS and CDR2 YYNGEE. CDR3 sequence (DNA): TGTGCCAGCAGCCCAAACACCGGGGAGCTGTTTTTT. Translation gives CASSPNTGELFF. Based on the CDR3 plus reference TRBV9 and TRBJ2-2, the full variable domain is DSGVTQTPKHLITATGQRVTLRCSPRSGDLSVYWYQQSLDQGLQFLIQYYNGEERAKGNILERFSAQQFPDLHSELNLSSLELGDSALYFCASSPNTGELFFGEGSRLTVL.

The chain employs TRBV3-1 (or the pseudogene TRBV3-2) and TRBJ2-7; possibly TRBD2 for D (6 bases). CDR3 length: 13 residues. Germline V gene lookup returns CDR1 LGHDT and CDR2 YNNKEL (reference sequence). V lost 0 bases and J lost 7, with 10 bases in between. The DNA of the CDR3 is TGTGCCAGCAGCCAAGATCCGGCGGGGGAGCAGTACTTC. Encoded protein: CASSQDPAGEQYF.

The chain joins TRBV6-6 to TRBJ1-2; 9 bases line up with TRBD1. This CDR3 comprises 14 residues. The germline CDR1 and CDR2 sequences are MNHNY and SVGAGI (reference sequence). The V gene end was trimmed by 2 bases and the J gene end by 6 bases; junction bases not matched to a gene: 4. The CDR3 region has the DNA TGTGCCAGCAGTTACGCCGGGACAGGGCATGGCTACACCTTC. Its translation: CASSYAGTGHGYTF.

The chain uses TRBV13 and TRBJ2-7; the match to TRBD2 covers 9 bases. Germline V gene sequence: CDR1 PRHDT, CDR2 FYEKMQ (reference sequence). This CDR3 region has 17 residues. V lost 6 bases to trimming and J lost 2 bases; unmatched junction nucleotides: 14. The CDR3 DNA follows: TGTGCCAGCAGTTCATCCCCCCTAGCGGGAAAGACCTACGAGCAGTACTTC. Its translation: CASSSSPLAGKTYEQYF. The full variable domain, completed using reference TRBV13 and TRBJ2-7, is AAGVIQSPRHLIKEKRETATLKCYPIPRHDTVYWYQQGPGQDPQFLISFYEKMQSDKGSIPDRFSAQQFSDYHSELNMSSLELGDSALYFCASSSSPLAGKTYEQYFGPGTRLTVT.